What follows describes a single TCR beta chain. Its antigen remains unidentified. There are no base qualities to consult, and no much larger clone falls within one base. Using the deep immunoSEQ assay, TCR CDR3 regions were amplified from genomic DNA by multiplex PCR. Extracted genomic DNA from each cell subset was distributed evenly across all wells of several immunoSEQ 96-well plates, and each plate was treated as a replicate. For sorted subsets, roughly 0.2 ug genomic DNA, equal to tens of thousands of T cell genomes, was loaded into each replicate PCR. Purified libraries were measured with a Qubit 3.0 fluorometer, size-checked on a Bioanalyzer 2100, and measured again with the KAPA Library Quantification kit. A separate single-read 150-cycle Illumina NextSeq 550 flow cell was used to sequence each immunoSEQ 96-well plate. The paper's data handling went like this. Because the immunoSEQ output included only junctional sequences and no quality scores, the filtering could not be the same as the filtering used for full-length reads. To assign V/J genes and CDR3, sequences were annotated using PyIR, a Python wrapper for IgBLAST v1.9, with IMGT germline references. Any read was removed if the V/J assignment was weak (E-value above 1e-6), the CDR3 was missing, or the read contained stop codons, out-of-frame junctions, or ambiguous translated residues. V3J clonotypes were defined by identical inferred V gene, J gene, and CDR3 amino acid sequence. To compute the percentage overlap between repertoires, the number of shared unique clonotypes was divided by the size of the smaller repertoire. Repertoire richness was assessed with RTK rarefaction, the Chao1 estimator, and Recon v2.1 estimates of unobserved clonotypes. For all TCRbeta clonotypes obtained by the gDNA method from a handful of donors, generation probabilities were computed with OLGA. Held by TCRdb, this immuneACCESS table contains in-frame sequences only and omits some clones. Under half of the omission traces to an unresolved V gene where checked; the cause of the rest is unknown. D and trimming come from the DNA, and the V and J calls and clone size come from that table. Across this sample there are about 2 million clones, with 85% to 95% seen only once. The biggest ten clones account for approximately 0.13% of the sample.

The data were taken from a study of shared clonotypes between healthy human individuals (dated by TCRdb to between 2020 and 2021). General notes on the study: The cohort included three men and a couple of women between 18 and 49 years of age. Per donor, three plates each were used for CD4 naive and CD4 memory, two for CD8 naive, and one for CD8 memory. To increase sequencing depth and limit assay-specific biases, different laboratories used diverse techniques to prepare libraries and sequence TCR repertoires. The study deeply sequenced blood TCR repertoires of five healthy adults to estimate repertoire size and the extent of clonotype sharing between individuals. Between about 0.94 and 8.9 billion PBMCs per donor were obtained by leukapheresis. General study outcomes and caveats: Because the study included only a small number of donors, the genetic and exposure-history diversity represented was limited. About 5% of naive CD4, around 3.6% of naive CD8, around 2.3% of memory CD4, and 0.35% to 0.5% of memory CD8 clonotypes were shared across several donors. Clonotypes shared by all four sorted-subset donors showed higher generation probabilities than non-shared clonotypes. Larger estimated clonotype richness was generally found for naive subsets than for memory subsets. Sampling was limited to blood, and TCR repertoires in tissue likely differ from TCR repertoires in blood. Rarefaction of sorted-subset datasets indicated incomplete sequencing despite the large sequencing depth. Pairwise subsampling indicated that sequencing depth was expected to affect the degree of clonotype sharing among donors.

The donors were healthy, HIV-negative adults who had no recently reported acute infections or vaccinations. All donors were Caucasian adults living in Nashville, Tennessee, USA. CD4+ T cells were enriched through magnetic negative selection, after which naive cells were positively selected on CD45RA and the remaining negative fraction served as the memory subset. Blood was obtained by leukapheresis, after which PBMCs were separated by Ficoll-Histopaque density gradient centrifugation and cryopreserved in liquid nitrogen vapor phase. Analytical flow cytometry was used to check the purity and quantity of every magnetically sorted T cell population. Genomic DNA was isolated from each sorted fraction and quantified by UV absorbance on a Nanodrop 2000c. The CDR3 goes from the cysteine to the phenylalanine over 16 residues. Solely the CDR3 DNA is kept, with 48 bases framed from the first base. The germline V gene yields SGHRS for CDR1 and YFSETQ for CDR2. Unmatched junction bases come to 4, with V trimmed by 4 bases and J by 1 base.

The clonotype comes from a man younger than 35 in good health. Sample: naive CD4+ T cells sorted from blood. This sample's cell subset or site label indicates: CD45RA+ positively selected. The chain couples TRBV5-1 to TRBJ2-7, and TRBD2 aligns with 14 junction nucleotides. The DNA sequence is given as TGCGCCAGCAGCCCCGGACTAGCGGGGGGTTCCTACGAGCAGTACTTC. This yields the protein CASSPGLAGGSYEQYF.